This T cell receptor beta chain originates from a study of blood T cell repertoires in COVID-19. Overall study: Acute and convalescent COVID-19 specimens originated in the United States, Italy and Spain. The analysed material was cDNA or gDNA that came from T cells, B-cell-depleted T cells, or PBMCs.

Authors' processing steps: Estimation of nucleated cell counts relied on the amplification of reference gene primers. Assay: immunoSEQ multiplex PCR; the TCRdb copy retains only in-frame clones and omits some. The D gene and trimming were derived from the DNA, and the V and J assignments and clone size from that table. The table includes about 400,000 clones, around 90% detected once. Participants, about 18 to 90 years old, spanned under 30 US areas. This sequence was found in a woman in her thirties or forties with acute COVID-19. The sample was PBMCs or T cells enriched from blood (not recorded which).

Here the CDR3 reads CASSARGGSSTDTQYF. CDR3 DNA sequence: TGTGCCAGCAGTGCCCGCGGGGGTTCTAGCACAGATACGCAGTATTTT. The chain is built from TRBV6-1 and TRBJ2-3; 7 bases fit TRBD2. Per the germline V gene, CDR1 is MNHNS and CDR2 is SASEGT. This CDR3 has 16 residues. The V and J ends lost 4 bases and 0 bases, in that order; junction bases with no gene match: 7.